Below, one TCR beta chain is given with its context. Its antigen is unidentified. Using immunoSEQ multiplex PCR, the repertoire was profiled, and TCRdb retains in-frame clones only, with some absent. The table shows around 89,000 clones, with approximately 90% occurring only once. The sample originates from a study of graft-versus-host responses after intestinal transplantation. Study context: Multivisceral, liver-intestinal, or isolated intestinal grafts went to recipients. For around 3 years after anti-thymocyte globulin induction, all recipients took tacrolimus and steroids. General observations from the study: Marrow from the recipient contained GvH clones, some of which had appeared first in ileum or blood. Peak circulating GvH clone levels were associated with early post-transplant HvG declines.

Trimming removed 1 base from V and 0 bases from J, with 9 bases in between. The CDR3 extends over 15 amino acids. The germline CDR1 and CDR2 sequences are SEHNR and FQNEAQ (reference sequence). The sample consisted of unstimulated CD8+ T cells sorted from spleen or lymph node cells, taken before transplant. The chain recombines TRBV7-9 with TRBJ1-2; D is ambiguous. This clonotype was sampled from a human donor who was the organ donor for an intestinal transplant. The chain's CDR3 is CASSLGAPANYGYTF. The CDR3 bases are TGTGCCAGCAGCTTAGGGGCGCCAGCTAACTATGGCTACACCTTC. Together with reference TRBV7-9 and TRBJ1-2, the CDR3 gives the full variable domain: DTGVSQNPRHKITKRGQNVTFRCDPISEHNRLYWYRQTLGQGPEFLTYFQNEAQLEKSRLLSDRFSAERPKGSFSTLEIQRTEQGDSAMYLCASSLGAPANYGYTFGSGTRLTVV.